This T cell receptor (beta chain) came from a study of blood T cell repertoires in COVID-19. The germline V gene has CDR1 MNHEY and CDR2 SVGAGI. This CDR3 is built from 14 residues. The ends were cut back, 8 bases at V and 4 bases at J, with 14 bases in the middle. TCRdb's table, derived via immunoSEQ multiplex PCR, lists solely in-frame clones and lacks some. The sample carries 250,000 or so clones, less than 95% recorded once. Sequencing was performed on PBMCs or T cells enriched from blood (not recorded which). This clonotype was obtained from a man in his forties who had been exposed to COVID-19. The V and J genes are TRBV6-5 and TRBJ1-4; D perhaps matches TRBD1 (6 bases). The CDR3 spells CASALSGVNEKLFF. In nucleotides, the CDR3 is TGTGCCAGCGCCCTCTCAGGGGTTAATGAAAAACTGTTTTTT.